The source of this TCR beta chain is a study of blood T cell repertoires in COVID-19. Whole-study context: COVID-19 samples collected from the United States, Italy and Spain covered acute and convalescent phases.

Trimming stripped 9 bases from V and 3 bases from J, with 11 bases between. Per germline, CDR1 MNHGY and CDR2 SAAAGT. The CDR3 is 12 residues long. Per the original methods: Counts of nucleated cells, estimated from reference gene primer amplification, were obtained. The table came from immunoSEQ multiplex PCR; TCRdb's copy has only in-frame clones and leaves some out. V and J calls and clone size are as listed in that table; D and trimming were resolved from the DNA. The table shows approximately 210,000 clones, with approximately 84% occurring only once. This receptor was identified in a man aged 40-49 years with active or convalescent COVID-19. This chain uses TRBV6-8 with TRBJ1-1; maybe TRBD1 (5 bases). The specimen was peripheral blood. The CDR3 sequence: CARYRGDTEAFF. The CDR3, as DNA: TGTGCCAGGTATAGGGGTGACACTGAAGCTTTCTTT.